These T cell receptor beta chains were read from a single sample in a study of tumor-infiltrating lymphocytes in localized non-small cell lung cancer. Measured with immunoSEQ multiplex PCR; TCRdb has only the in-frame clones, and not every one. Seen here are tens of thousands of clones, 60% to 75% observed once, and the top ten hold about 5.8%. Specimen: lung tumor tissue. The receptors come from a human donor with non-small cell lung cancer. Both conserved end residues are part of each CDR3. A D gene is named only where the DNA matches it firmly.

d_call j_call v_call cdr3_aa
TRBD1 TRBJ2-7 TRBV7-2 CASSLGTANYEQYF
. TRBJ2-3 TRBV19 CASSSLPGRAADTQYF
. TRBJ2-7 TRBV7-9 CASSLTGGAYEQYF
TRBD2 TRBJ2-3 TRBV11-3 CASSSGRALGADTQYF
. TRBJ1-1 TRBV18 CASSSGRSGVTEAFF
. TRBJ2-5 TRBV18 CASSPGGQETQYF
. TRBJ1-3 TRBV2 CASSERPGNTIYF
. TRBJ1-2 TRBV30 CAWSVGEGVYGYTF
. TRBJ1-1 TRBV15 CATSRDLLNTEAFF
. TRBJ1-3 TRBV7-2 CASSQGQAGNTIYF
. TRBJ1-1 TRBV15 CATSDGQEAFF
. TRBJ2-6 TRBV2 CASSAVGGANVLTF
TRBD2 TRBJ2-3 TRBV6-1 CASSGRTSEDTQYF
. TRBJ1-5 TRBV19 CASSIGGRGSNQPQHF
. TRBJ1-2 TRBV5-6 CASSWQSYGYTF
TRBD1 TRBJ2-1 TRBV29-1 CSTPRGLYNEQFF
TRBD1 TRBJ1-1 TRBV18 CASSPRATGDTEAFF
TRBD2 TRBJ2-5 TRBV27 CASRITAGGGETQYF
. TRBJ2-2 TRBV29-1 CSVWEVTGELFF
. TRBJ1-2 TRBV7-2 CASSLGGGGYGYTF
. TRBJ2-5 TRBV2 CASSEVGTWETQYF
TRBD1 TRBJ2-1 TRBV7-2 CASSRDQTGNAFF
TRBD2 TRBJ2-5 TRBV5-1 CASSYGLAEGAGETQYF
. TRBJ1-1 TRBV7-8 CASSLVTGNTEAFF
. TRBJ2-2 TRBV27 CASSWSDTGELFF
. TRBJ1-1 TRBV6-5 CASSGQNLNTEAFF
TRBD1 TRBJ2-1 TRBV5-1 CASSPLGTGTNEQFF
TRBD1 TRBJ1-1 TRBV11-1 CASSRQGYEAFF
. TRBJ2-7 TRBV27 CASSLTGEFYEQYF
. TRBJ1-2 TRBV5-1 CASSPDGGNYGYTF
. TRBJ2-7 TRBV4-1 CASSQLELDEQYF
. TRBJ2-7 TRBV6-1 CASSSDEQYF
. TRBJ1-4 TRBV7-9 CASSLAGGPIPSDEKLFF
. TRBJ1-1 TRBV2 CASSEKGEVNTEAFF
TRBD2 TRBJ2-1 TRBV19 CASQKGSGPYNEQFF
. TRBJ2-5 TRBV12-5 CASGPSWGLGETQYF
TRBD1 TRBJ1-2 TRBV7-7 CASSSLTGDGYTF
TRBD2 TRBJ2-5 TRBV5-6 CASSPGLFGETQYF
TRBD2 TRBJ2-1 TRBV29-1 CSVIAGGDEQFF
. TRBJ1-1 TRBV5-4 CASSLRGWGTEAFF
. TRBJ2-7 TRBV7-2 CASSTDRITYEQYF
. TRBJ2-3 TRBV18 CASSPRGDTQYF
. TRBJ2-3 TRBV15 CATSRADTDTQYF
. TRBJ2-1 TRBV19 CASSITASSSYNEQFF
. TRBJ2-4 TRBV5-5 CASSFSGQWNIQYF
. TRBJ1-4 TRBV28 CASSSRDGVVRELFF
TRBD1 TRBJ1-1 TRBV6-5 CASSYGGQMNTEAFF
. TRBJ1-2 TRBV7-9 CASSLSFGMGKDYGYTF
TRBD1 TRBJ1-1 TRBV6-5 CATHERGLATEAFF